One sample yielded the 14 T cell receptor beta chains listed below, sequenced in a study of shared clonotypes between healthy human individuals. Sequencing used immunoSEQ multiplex PCR; TCRdb keeps in-frame clones, though not all of them. This sample has hundreds of thousands of clones; roughly 72% occur once, and the top ten carry roughly 2%. Sequences were obtained from memory CD4+ T cells sorted from blood. Subset here: CD45RA-negative fraction. The origin of the receptors is a woman aged 25 to 39 in good health.

The chain couples TRBV14 to TRBJ2-1; D is undetermined. This CDR3 has 19 amino acids. CDR1 SGHDN and CDR2 FVKESK come from the germline V gene. V was trimmed by 1 base and J by 0 bases, leaving 19 bases between them. CDR3 amino acids: CASSQVNLRSTRSYNEQFF. The CDR3 DNA reads TGTGCCAGCAGCCAAGTCAACCTTCGTTCGACACGCTCCTACAATGAGCAGTTCTTC. The full variable domain, in which reference TRBV14 and TRBJ2-1 provide the parts outside the CDR3, is EAGVTQFPSHSVIEKGQTVTLRCDPISGHDNLYWYRRVMGKEIKFLLHFVKESKQDESGMPNNRFLAERTGGTYSTLKVQPAELEDSGVYFCASSQVNLRSTRSYNEQFFGPGTRLTVL.

The chain links TRBV2 to TRBJ2-4; the D is unclear. Per germline, CDR1 SNHLY and CDR2 FYNNEI. The CDR3 extends over 15 amino acids. The ends were cut back, 4 bases at V and 0 bases at J, with 10 bases in the middle. CDR3 amino acids: CASSGAGVAKNIQYF. Here the CDR3 DNA reads TGTGCCAGCAGTGGGGCAGGAGTAGCCAAAAACATTCAGTACTTC.

This chain links TRBV28 with TRBJ1-5; the D gene is possibly TRBD1 (5 bases). Germline assignment: CDR1 MDHEN and CDR2 SYDVKM. This CDR3 has 15 residues. Trimming pared 7 bases from V and 7 bases from J, leaving 20 bases between. CDR3 DNA: TGTGCCAGCATGCTGGGGGGGTACGTCAGGCAGCCCCAGCATTTT. Translated: CASMLGGYVRQPQHF. The full variable domain, with the rest looked up from reference TRBV28 and TRBJ1-5, is DVKVTQSSRYLVKRTGEKVFLECVQDMDHENMFWYRQDPGLGLRLIYFSYDVKMKEKGDIPEGYSVSREKKERFSLILESASTNQTSMYLCASMLGGYVRQPQHFGDGTRLSIL.

The V and J genes are TRBV28 and TRBJ1-5; 11 bases align to TRBD1. The CDR3 spans 16 residues. Germline lookup yields CDR1 MDHEN and CDR2 SYDVKM. The V gene end was trimmed by 5 bases and the J gene end by 9 bases; junction bases not matched to a gene: 12. CDR3 in amino acids: CASSPPDRGPIGPQHF. The CDR3 bases are TGTGCCAGCAGTCCCCCGGACAGGGGGCCAATTGGGCCCCAGCATTTT.

This sequence joins TRBV5-5 and TRBJ2-5, with 8 bases that match TRBD1. Germline V lookup: CDR1 SGHKS, CDR2 YYEKEE (reference sequence). This CDR3 is built from 16 residues. The trim removed 1 base at V and 1 base at J, leaving 6 bases unmatched. CDR3 DNA sequence: TGTGCCAGCAGCTTGACCGGGACAGGCATCCAAGAGACCCAGTACTTC. Protein sequence: CASSLTGTGIQETQYF.

The V call is TRBV5-1, the J call TRBJ1-1; D unclear. The V gene's germline CDR1 is SGHRS and CDR2 YFSETQ. The CDR3 totals 13 residues. Trimming stripped 5 bases from V and 4 bases from J, with 12 bases between. CDR3 region: CASSGSSTTEAFF. CDR3 bases: TGCGCCAGCAGTGGGAGTAGTACCACTGAAGCTTTCTTT.

The V call is TRBV10-3, the J call TRBJ2-2; TRBD2 agrees at 7 bases. The V segment lost 0 bases and the J segment 0 bases; nucleotides outside the gene matches: 4. Germline-derived CDR1 and CDR2 are ENHRY and SYGVKD. The CDR3 totals 17 residues. Written as DNA, the CDR3 is TGTGCCATCAGTGAGTCGGGAGGGAGGGCGAACACCGGGGAGCTGTTTTTT. This gives the protein CAISESGGRANTGELFF.

This clone was seen only a few times. The chain uses TRBV2 and TRBJ2-1; D gene ambiguous. Trimming took 4 bases from V and 8 from J, leaving 12 bases between them. The CDR3 has 13 amino acids. In germline, CDR1 is SNHLY, CDR2 FYNNEI. DNA for the CDR3: TGTGCCAGCAGTGGACTGAGTATGGATGAGCAGTTCTTC. It specifies CASSGLSMDEQFF.

This clone was recorded many times. The V gene is TRBV5-1, the J gene TRBJ2-2, with a possible D match to TRBD1 (5 bases). Germline CDR1 SGHRS, CDR2 YFSETQ. V dropped 0 bases and J dropped 2 bases, with 14 bases sitting between them. This CDR3 contains 17 residues. The CDR3 is CASSLASRVPNTGELFF. The CDR3 DNA reads as TGCGCCAGCAGCTTGGCGAGCAGGGTTCCCAACACCGGGGAGCTGTTTTTT.

This chain connects TRBV29-1 to TRBJ2-2, with D maybe TRBD2 (5 bases). Germline V gene lookup returns CDR1 SQVTM and CDR2 ANQGSEA. Trimming removed 7 bases from V and 3 bases from J, with 6 bases in between. This CDR3 has 11 residues. The CDR3 here is CSGRDTGELFF. The DNA of the CDR3 is TGCAGCGGGCGGGACACCGGGGAGCTGTTTTTT.

The chain carries TRBV5-1 and TRBJ1-5; 8 nucleotides align to TRBD1. Germline CDR1 SGHRS, CDR2 YFSETQ. V was clipped by 4 bases and J by 2 bases; unmatched bases: 5. The CDR3 sequence is 15 residues long. The CDR3 here is CASSLGTGGNQPQHF. The CDR3 nucleotides are TGCGCCAGCAGCCTGGGGACAGGTGGCAATCAGCCCCAGCATTTT.

This clone was seen only a few times. The chain joins TRBV7-3 to TRBJ2-7; 7 bases align to TRBD1. Trimming took 2 bases from V and 4 from J; bases not matched to a gene: 2. This CDR3 is built from 13 residues. The germline gives CDR1 SGHTA, CDR2 FQGTGA. The CDR3 region is CASSLQQGYEQYF. In DNA, the CDR3 is TGTGCCAGCAGCTTACAACAGGGGTACGAGCAGTACTTC.

V gene TRBV11-2 combines with J gene TRBJ1-1; TRBD1 agrees at 11 bases. Per germline, CDR1 SGHAT and CDR2 FQNNGV. Trimming cost V 5 bases and J 5 bases; bases outside gene matches: 13. The CDR3 has 17 amino acids. The CDR3 loop reads CASSPRTGGSGRTEAFF. CDR3 coding DNA: TGTGCCAGCAGCCCGAGGACAGGGGGCTCGGGGAGAACTGAAGCTTTCTTT.

V gene TRBV28 combines with J gene TRBJ1-2; 9 bases line up with TRBD1. The germline gives CDR1 MDHEN, CDR2 SYDVKM. Germline trimming cut 4 bases from V and 5 bases from J; bases unmatched to any gene: 8. The CDR3 runs 15 residues. The CDR3 loop reads CASSSKPGQGYGYTF. CDR3 bases: TGTGCCAGCAGTTCCAAACCGGGACAGGGATATGGCTACACCTTC.